This T cell receptor beta chain comes out of a study of blood T cell repertoires in COVID-19. The germline V gene encodes CDR1 KGHSH and CDR2 LQKENI. CDR3 length equals 14 residues. Losses at the gene ends were 3 bases for V and 7 bases for J; bases not matched to a gene: 7. Assay used: immunoSEQ multiplex PCR; TCRdb lists only in-frame clones, some missing. The sample carries around 190,000 clones, 88% recorded once. This clone has just one count. The TCR originated in a human donor in a cohort sampled during active COVID-19. Sequenced sample: peripheral blood. The chain carries TRBV18 and TRBJ1-2; 8 nucleotides match TRBD1. DNA for the CDR3: TGTGCCAGCTCACCTGGCAGGGGGCTCGGTGGCTACACCTTC. Protein: CASSPGRGLGGYTF.